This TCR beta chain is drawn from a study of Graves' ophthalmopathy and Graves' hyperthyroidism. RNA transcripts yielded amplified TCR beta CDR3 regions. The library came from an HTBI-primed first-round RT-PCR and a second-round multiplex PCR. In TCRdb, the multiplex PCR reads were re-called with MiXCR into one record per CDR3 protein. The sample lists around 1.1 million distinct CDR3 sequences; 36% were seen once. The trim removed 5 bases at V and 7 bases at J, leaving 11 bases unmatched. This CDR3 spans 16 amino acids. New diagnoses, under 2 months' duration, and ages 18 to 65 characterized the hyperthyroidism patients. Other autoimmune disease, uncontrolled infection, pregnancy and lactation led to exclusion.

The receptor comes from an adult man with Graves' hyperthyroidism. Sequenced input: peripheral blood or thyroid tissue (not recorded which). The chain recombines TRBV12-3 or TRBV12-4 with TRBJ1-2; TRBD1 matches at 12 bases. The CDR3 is CASSPQPGTGGSGYTF. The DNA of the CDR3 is TGTGCCAGCAGTCCCCAACCCGGGACAGGGGGCTCTGGCTACACCTTC.